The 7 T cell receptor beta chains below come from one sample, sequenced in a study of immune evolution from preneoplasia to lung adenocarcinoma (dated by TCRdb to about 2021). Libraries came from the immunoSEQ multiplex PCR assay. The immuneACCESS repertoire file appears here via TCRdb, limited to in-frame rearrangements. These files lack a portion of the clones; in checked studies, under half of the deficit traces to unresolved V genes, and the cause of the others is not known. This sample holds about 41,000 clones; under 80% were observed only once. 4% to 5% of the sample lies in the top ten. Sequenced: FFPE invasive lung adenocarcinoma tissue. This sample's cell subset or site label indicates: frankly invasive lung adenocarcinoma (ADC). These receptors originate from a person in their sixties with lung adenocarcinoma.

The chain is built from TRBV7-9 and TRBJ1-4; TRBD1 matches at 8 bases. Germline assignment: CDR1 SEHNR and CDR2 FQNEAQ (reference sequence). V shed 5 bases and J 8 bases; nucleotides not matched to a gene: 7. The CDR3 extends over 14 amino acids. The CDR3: CASSQTGVVEKLFF. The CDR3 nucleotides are TGTGCCAGCAGCCAGACAGGGGTGGTGGAAAAACTGTTTTTT.

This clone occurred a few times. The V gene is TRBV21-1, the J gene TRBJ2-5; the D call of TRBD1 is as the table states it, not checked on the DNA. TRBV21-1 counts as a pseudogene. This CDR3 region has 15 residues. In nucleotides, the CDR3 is TGTGCCAGCAGCGAGAACCGGGACAGGGAGAAGACCCAGTACTTC. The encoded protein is CASSENRDREKTQYF.

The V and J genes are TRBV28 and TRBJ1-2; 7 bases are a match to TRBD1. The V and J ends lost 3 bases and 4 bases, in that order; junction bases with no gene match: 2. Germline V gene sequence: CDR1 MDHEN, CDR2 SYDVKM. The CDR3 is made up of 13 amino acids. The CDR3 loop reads CASSFRGSYGYTF. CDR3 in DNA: TGTGCCAGCAGTTTCAGGGGGTCCTATGGCTACACCTTC.

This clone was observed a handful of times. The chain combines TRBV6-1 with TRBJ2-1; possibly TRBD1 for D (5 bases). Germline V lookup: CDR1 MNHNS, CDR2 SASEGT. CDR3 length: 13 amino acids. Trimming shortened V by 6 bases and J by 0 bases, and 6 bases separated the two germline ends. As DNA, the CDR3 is TGTGCCAGCAGCAGGGACTCCTACAATGAGCAGTTCTTC. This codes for CASSRDSYNEQFF.

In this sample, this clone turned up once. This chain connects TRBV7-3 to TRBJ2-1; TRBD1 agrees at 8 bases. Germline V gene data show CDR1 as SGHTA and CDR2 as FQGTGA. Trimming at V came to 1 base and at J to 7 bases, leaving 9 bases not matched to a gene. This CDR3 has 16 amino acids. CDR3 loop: CASSLSGTGFGNEQFF. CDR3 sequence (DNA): TGTGCCAGCAGCTTAAGCGGGACAGGATTTGGAAATGAGCAGTTCTTC.

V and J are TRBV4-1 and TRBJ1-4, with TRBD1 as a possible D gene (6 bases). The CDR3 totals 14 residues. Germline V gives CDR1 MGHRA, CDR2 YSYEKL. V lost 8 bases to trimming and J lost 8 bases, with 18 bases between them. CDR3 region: CASGWGQGSEKLFF. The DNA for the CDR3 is TGCGCCAGCGGCTGGGGGCAGGGATCAGAAAAACTGTTTTTT.

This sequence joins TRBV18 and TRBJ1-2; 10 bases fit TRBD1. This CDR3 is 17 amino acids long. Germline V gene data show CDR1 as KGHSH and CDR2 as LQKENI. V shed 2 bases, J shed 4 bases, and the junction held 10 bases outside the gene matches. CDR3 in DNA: TGTGCCAGCTCACCAACAATCACGGACAGGGGGGGCTATGGCTACACCTTC. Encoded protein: CASSPTITDRGGYGYTF.